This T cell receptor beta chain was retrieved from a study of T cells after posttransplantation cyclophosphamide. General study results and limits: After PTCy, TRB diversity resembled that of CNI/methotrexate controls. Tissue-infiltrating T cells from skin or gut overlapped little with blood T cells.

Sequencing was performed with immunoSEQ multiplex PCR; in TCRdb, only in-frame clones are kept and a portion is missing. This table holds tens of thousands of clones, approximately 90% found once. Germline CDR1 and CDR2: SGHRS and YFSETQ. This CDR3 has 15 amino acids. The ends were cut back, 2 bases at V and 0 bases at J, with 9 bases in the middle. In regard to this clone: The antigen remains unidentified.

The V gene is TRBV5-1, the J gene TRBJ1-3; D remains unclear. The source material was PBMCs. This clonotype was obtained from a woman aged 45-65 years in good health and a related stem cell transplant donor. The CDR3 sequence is CASSFDSSSGNTIYF. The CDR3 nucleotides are TGCGCCAGCAGCTTCGACTCCTCCTCTGGAAACACCATATATTTT.